Listed below are T cell receptor beta chains from one sample, sequenced in a study of T cell repertoires in cytomegalovirus infection. These receptors' targets are unknown. Via MiXCR, TCRdb re-called the reads, giving one row per CDR3 protein. Among roughly 860,000 distinct CDR3 sequences listed, over 25% were seen once. The sequencing here drew on cultured CD8+ T cells from PBMCs, taken from culture after CMV antigen stimulation. The receptors shown here come from a human donor in good health (CMV status not recorded). Some clones in this sample may be carry-over from other donors' samples. Both conserved end residues are part of each CDR3. Each record gives: clone size, D gene, V gene, J gene, CDR3 DNA, CDR3 protein. The D gene is left open where the match is weak. The listing skips clone size in some rows; elsewhere it reads once, few, many or a size class.

-,-,TRBV12-3/TRBV12-4,TRBJ1-6,TGTGCCAGCAACCTTCTGGGAGTGGATTCACCCCTCCACTTT,CASNLLGVDSPLHF
-,-,TRBV6-5,TRBJ2-3,TGTGCCAGCAGTTACTCCACCCGGGACACAGATACGCAGTATTTT,CASSYSTRDTDTQYF
-,-,TRBV12-3/TRBV12-4,TRBJ2-3,TGTGCCAGCAGTCGCGGACTGGGAAGCACAGATACGCAGTATTTT,CASSRGLGSTDTQYF
many,TRBD1,TRBV7-8,TRBJ2-3,TGTGCCAGCAGCTACCGACAGGGAACCACAGATACGCAGTATTTT,CASSYRQGTTDTQYF
few,TRBD1,TRBV11-2,TRBJ2-3,TGTGCCAGCAGCTCTTGGACAGGGCCCATCTCTCACACAGATACGCAGTATTTT,CASSSWTGPISHTDTQYF
-,-,TRBV7-9,TRBJ2-7,TGTGCCAGCAGCTTAGAAGGCAGGGGTAACGAGCAGTACTTC,CASSLEGRGNEQYF
once,-,TRBV27,TRBJ1-1,TGTGCCAGCAGAGTGGGCGTTCCCGAGGAGGCAGGGCTTGACCTGTTTCTGAACACTGAAGCTTTCTTT,CASRVGVPEEAGLDLFLNTEAFF
few,TRBD2,TRBV10-3,TRBJ2-1,TGTGCCATCAGTCCAGAGCTAACGGGACTAGCGGGGGTCGATGAGCAGTTCTTC,CAISPELTGLAGVDEQFF
few,-,TRBV4-1,TRBJ1-1,TGCGCCAGCAGCCAAGATTCAGCTATGAACACTGAAGCTTTCTTT,CASSQDSAMNTEAFF
few,-,TRBV4-1,TRBJ1-1,TGCGCCAGCAGCCAAGAACAGGGAGATAGGACTGAAGCTTTCTTT,CASSQEQGDRTEAFF
few,-,TRBV3-1,TRBJ1-1,TGTGCCAGCAGCCAAGGAGACAGGCTCTCTGAAGCTTTCTTT,CASSQGDRLSEAFF
-,-,TRBV5-6,TRBJ2-2,TGTGCCAGCAGCTTGGAGGGCGACTTCTGGGCCGGGGAGCTGTTTTTT,CASSLEGDFWAGELFF
few,TRBD2,TRBV19,TRBJ2-1,TGTGCCAGTAGTCCCTGGGGACTAGCGGGGGTTAATGAGCAGTTCTTC,CASSPWGLAGVNEQFF
few,TRBD1,TRBV7-6,TRBJ1-4,TGTGCCAGCAGGAGTCGACAGGGTAGAGGTGAAAAACTGTTTTTT,CASRSRQGRGEKLFF
-,-,TRBV6-2/TRBV6-3,TRBJ2-1,TGTGCCAGCAGTTACTCGTCTCGTACCCACAATGAGCAGTTCTTC,CASSYSSRTHNEQFF
-,-,TRBV7-9,TRBJ1-4,TGTGCCAGCAGCCAAATAGGGGCCGTATCGGGGGAAAAACTGTTTTTT,CASSQIGAVSGEKLFF
-,TRBD1,TRBV7-2,TRBJ2-3,TGTGCCAGCAGCCAGGGGGACAGGGTGGGCTTCGATACGCAGTATTTT,CASSQGDRVGFDTQYF
-,TRBD1,TRBV6-8,TRBJ1-4,TGTGCCAGCAGACCAAAAGGGACAGGGAATAATGAAAAACTGTTTTTT,CASRPKGTGNNEKLFF
few,-,TRBV6-1,TRBJ1-1,TGTGCGGGACTGGGCGGACTAAATGACAACACTGAAGCTTTCTTT,CAGLGGLNDNTEAFF
few,-,TRBV7-8,TRBJ2-7,TGTGCCAGCAGCTCCAGGGACCTCTACGAGCAGTACTTC,CASSSRDLYEQYF
few,-,TRBV5-5,TRBJ1-1,TGTGCCAGCAGCGTGACAGTCGAAGCTTTCTTT,CASSVTVEAFF
-,TRBD1,TRBV7-4,TRBJ2-3,TGTGCCAGCGCGGGACAGGAAAAGCCAGATACGCAGTATTTT,CASAGQEKPDTQYF
many,-,TRBV5-6,TRBJ1-6,TGTGCCAGCAGCGAGGGGGGGCGCCCCTATAATTCACCCCTCCACTTT,CASSEGGRPYNSPLHF
-,TRBD2,TRBV7-6,TRBJ2-1,TGTGCCAGCAGCCCCTGGGATAGCGGGGCACACAATGAGCAGTTCTTC,CASSPWDSGAHNEQFF
few,-,TRBV5-4,TRBJ1-2,TGTGCCAGCAGCTCCGGACCGGATGACTATGGCTACACCTTC,CASSSGPDDYGYTF
-,TRBD2,TRBV6-4,TRBJ2-3,TGTGCCAGCAGTACGGGACATCCCGTGGGACTAGCGGGGGGCGATACGCAGTATTTT,CASSTGHPVGLAGGDTQYF
-,-,TRBV2,TRBJ1-5,TGTGCCAGCGGGGAGGGGGGCAACAATCAGCCCCAGCATTTT,CASGEGGNNQPQHF
-,-,TRBV6-5,TRBJ2-3,TGTGCCAGCAGTTGGACAGCTGGGGCCAGCACAGATACGCAGTATTTT,CASSWTAGASTDTQYF
-,-,TRBV27,TRBJ1-1,TGTGCCAGTTCCTCGCCGGGGGCGGGATCCGAAGCTTTCTTT,CASSSPGAGSEAFF
-,TRBD1,TRBV20-1,TRBJ1-3,TGCAGTCCAAGGGACAGCTCTGGAAACACCATATATTTT,CSPRDSSGNTIYF
few,-,TRBV12-5,TRBJ1-1,TGTGCTAGTGGTACACAGAACCGGGGGTCTGCGAACACTGAAGCTTTCTTT,CASGTQNRGSANTEAFF
many,TRBD2,TRBV7-6,TRBJ2-1,TGTGCCAGCAGCTACATACAAACGCGGGGGACCAGAGGTGGTGAGCAGTTCTTC,CASSYIQTRGTRGGEQFF
few,TRBD1,TRBV6-5,TRBJ1-5,TGTGCCAGCAGTGACAGGGTTGGCAATCAGCCCCAGCATTTT,CASSDRVGNQPQHF
-,-,TRBV10-3,TRBJ1-1,TGTGCCATCAGTACCTCGGACGGGGACACTGAAGCTTTCTTT,CAISTSDGDTEAFF
few,-,TRBV7-6,TRBJ1-2,TGTGCCAGCAGCTTAGCCCCAAGCCCGAACCGGGACAAGGCGTTC,CASSLAPSPNRDKAF
-,-,TRBV28,TRBJ2-1,TGTGCCAGCAGTTTAATGGACACAGATGAGCAGTTCTTC,CASSLMDTDEQFF
-,-,TRBV27,TRBJ2-1,TGTGCCAGCAGTTTATTCTGGTCGAGCTCCTACAATGAGCAGTTCTTC,CASSLFWSSSYNEQFF
few,TRBD1,TRBV6-2/TRBV6-3,TRBJ1-1,TGTGCCAGCAGTTACCTTCCGGGACAGGGTTGGGGAATAATCACTGAAGCTTTCTTT,CASSYLPGQGWGIITEAFF
-,TRBD1,TRBV5-8,TRBJ2-1,TGTGCCAGCAGTTCGGCACAGGGGATGGCCTACAATGAGCAGTTCTTC,CASSSAQGMAYNEQFF
few,TRBD2,TRBV7-3,TRBJ2-1,TGTGCCAGCAGCTTAACACGGGGGGGCCAAAATGAGCAGTTCTTC,CASSLTRGGQNEQFF
many,TRBD1,TRBV7-2,TRBJ2-1,TGTGCCAGCAGCCCGCCGGGACAGGGACCCGAATCCTACAATGAGCAGTTCTTC,CASSPPGQGPESYNEQFF
many,TRBD1,TRBV6-6,TRBJ2-5,TGTGCCAGCAGTTACAAGGGACAGTGGGAGACCCAGTACTTC,CASSYKGQWETQYF
many,-,TRBV7-8,TRBJ2-2,TGTGCCAGCAGCTTAGCGCACGAGGGGGGGCGCGACACCGGGGAGCTGTTTTTT,CASSLAHEGGRDTGELFF